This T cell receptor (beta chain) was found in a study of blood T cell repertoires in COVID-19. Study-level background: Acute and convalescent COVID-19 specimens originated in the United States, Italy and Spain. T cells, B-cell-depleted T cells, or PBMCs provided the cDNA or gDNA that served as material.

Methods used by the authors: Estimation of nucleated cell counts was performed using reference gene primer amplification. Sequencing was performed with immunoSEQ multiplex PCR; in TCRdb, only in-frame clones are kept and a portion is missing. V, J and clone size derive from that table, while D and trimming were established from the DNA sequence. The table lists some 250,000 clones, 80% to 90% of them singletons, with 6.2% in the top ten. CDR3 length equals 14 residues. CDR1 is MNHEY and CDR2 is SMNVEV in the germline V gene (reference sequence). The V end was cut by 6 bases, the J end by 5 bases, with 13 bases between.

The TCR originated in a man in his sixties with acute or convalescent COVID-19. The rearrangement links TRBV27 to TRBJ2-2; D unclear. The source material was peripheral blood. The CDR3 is CASRRNGMTGELFF. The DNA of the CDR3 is TGTGCCAGCAGGCGAAACGGTATGACCGGGGAGCTGTTTTTT.